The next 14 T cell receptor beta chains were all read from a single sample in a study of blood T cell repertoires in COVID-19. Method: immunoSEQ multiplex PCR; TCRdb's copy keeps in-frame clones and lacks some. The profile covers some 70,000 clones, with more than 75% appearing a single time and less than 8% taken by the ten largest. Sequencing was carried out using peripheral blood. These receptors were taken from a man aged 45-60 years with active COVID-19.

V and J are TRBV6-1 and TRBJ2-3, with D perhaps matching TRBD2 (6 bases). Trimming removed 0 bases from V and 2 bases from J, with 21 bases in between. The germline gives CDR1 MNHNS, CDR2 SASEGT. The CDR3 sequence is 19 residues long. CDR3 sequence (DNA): TGTGCCAGCAGTGAAGCCGTGTTCCTGGACGCGGGGACCACAGATACGCAGTATTTT. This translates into CASSEAVFLDAGTTDTQYF.

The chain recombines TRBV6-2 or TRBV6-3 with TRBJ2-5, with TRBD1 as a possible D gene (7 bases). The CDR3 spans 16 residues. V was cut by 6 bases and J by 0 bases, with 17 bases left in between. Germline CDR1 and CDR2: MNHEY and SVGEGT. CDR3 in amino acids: CASSPDRDLYQETQYF. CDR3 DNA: TGTGCCAGCAGCCCCGACAGGGACTTGTACCAAGAGACCCAGTACTTC.

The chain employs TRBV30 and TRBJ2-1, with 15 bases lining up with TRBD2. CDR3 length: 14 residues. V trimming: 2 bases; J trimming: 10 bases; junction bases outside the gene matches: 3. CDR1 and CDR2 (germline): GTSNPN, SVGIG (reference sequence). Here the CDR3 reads CAWSWTSGGAEQFF. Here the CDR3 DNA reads TGTGCCTGGAGTTGGACTAGCGGGGGGGCCGAGCAGTTCTTC. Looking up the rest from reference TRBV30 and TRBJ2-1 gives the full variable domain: SQTIHQWPATLVQPVGSPLSLECTVEGTSNPNLYWYRQAAGRGLQLLFYSVGIGQISSEVPQNLSASRPQDRQFILSSKKLLLSDSGFYLCAWSWTSGGAEQFFGPGTRLTVL.

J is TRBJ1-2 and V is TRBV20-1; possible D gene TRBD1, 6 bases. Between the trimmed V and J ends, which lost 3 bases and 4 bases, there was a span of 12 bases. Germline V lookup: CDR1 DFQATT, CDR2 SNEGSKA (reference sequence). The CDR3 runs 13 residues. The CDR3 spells CSASLPGAYGYTF. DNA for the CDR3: TGCAGTGCTAGTTTGCCAGGGGCCTATGGCTACACCTTC.

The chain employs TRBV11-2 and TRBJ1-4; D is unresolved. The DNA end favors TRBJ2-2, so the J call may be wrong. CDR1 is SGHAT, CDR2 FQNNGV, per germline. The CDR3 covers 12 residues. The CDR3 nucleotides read TGTGCCAGCAGCCCCCTCGACAGGGAGCTGTTTTTT. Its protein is CASSPLDRELFF.

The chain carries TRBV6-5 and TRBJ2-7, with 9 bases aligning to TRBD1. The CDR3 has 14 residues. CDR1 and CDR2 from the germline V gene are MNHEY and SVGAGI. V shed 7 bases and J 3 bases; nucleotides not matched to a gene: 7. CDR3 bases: TGTGCCAGCACCCCGGGACAGGGTGTCTACGAGCAGTACTTC. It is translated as CASTPGQGVYEQYF.

CDR3 amino acids: CASSPTGDPGYTF. The CDR3 DNA reads as TGTGCCAGCAGCCCGACAGGGGACCCTGGCTACACCTTC. The chain combines TRBV7-2 with TRBJ1-2, with TRBD1 matching over 8 bases. Germline V gene sequence: CDR1 SGHTA, CDR2 FQGNSA. V shed 5 bases and J 7 bases; nucleotides not matched to a gene: 6. The CDR3 covers 13 residues.

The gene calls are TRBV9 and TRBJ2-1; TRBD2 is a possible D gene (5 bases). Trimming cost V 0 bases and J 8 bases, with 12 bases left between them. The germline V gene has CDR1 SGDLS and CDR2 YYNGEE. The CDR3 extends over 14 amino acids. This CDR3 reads CASSVAGGNDEQFF. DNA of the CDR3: TGTGCCAGCAGCGTAGCTGGAGGAAACGATGAGCAGTTCTTC. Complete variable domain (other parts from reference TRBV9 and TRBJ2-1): DSGVTQTPKHLITATGQRVTLRCSPRSGDLSVYWYQQSLDQGLQFLIQYYNGEERAKGNILERFSAQQFPDLHSELNLSSLELGDSALYFCASSVAGGNDEQFFGPGTRLTVL.

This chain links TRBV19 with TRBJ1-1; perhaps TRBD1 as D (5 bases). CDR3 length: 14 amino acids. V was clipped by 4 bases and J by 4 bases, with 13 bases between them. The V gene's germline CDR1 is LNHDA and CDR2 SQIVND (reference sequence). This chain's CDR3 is CASSNQGLGTEAFF. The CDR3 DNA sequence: TGTGCCAGTAGTAATCAGGGCTTGGGCACTGAAGCTTTCTTT.

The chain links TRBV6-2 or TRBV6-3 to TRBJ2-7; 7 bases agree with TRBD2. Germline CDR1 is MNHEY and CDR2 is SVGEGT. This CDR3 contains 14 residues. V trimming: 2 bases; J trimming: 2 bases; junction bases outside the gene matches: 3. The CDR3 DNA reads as TGTGCCAGCAGTTACGGCGGGGGAACCTACGAGCAGTACTTC. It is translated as CASSYGGGTYEQYF.

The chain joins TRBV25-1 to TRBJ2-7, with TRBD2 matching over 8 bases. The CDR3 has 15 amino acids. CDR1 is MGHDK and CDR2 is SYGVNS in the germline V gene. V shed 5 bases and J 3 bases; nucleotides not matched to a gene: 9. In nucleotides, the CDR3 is TGTGCCAGCAGTTCAGCGGGAGAAAGGGTCTACGAGCAGTACTTC. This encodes CASSSAGERVYEQYF.

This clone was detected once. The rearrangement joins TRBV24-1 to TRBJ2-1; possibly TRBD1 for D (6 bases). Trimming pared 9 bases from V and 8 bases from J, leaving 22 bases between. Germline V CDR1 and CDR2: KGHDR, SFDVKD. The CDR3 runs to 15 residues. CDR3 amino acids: CATRSWDNRGDEQFF. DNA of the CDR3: TGTGCCACCCGCTCTTGGGACAATAGAGGAGATGAGCAGTTCTTC.

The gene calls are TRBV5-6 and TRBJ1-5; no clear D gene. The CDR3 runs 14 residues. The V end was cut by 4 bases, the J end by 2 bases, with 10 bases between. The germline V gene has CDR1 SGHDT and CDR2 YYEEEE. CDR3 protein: CASSLEGGNQPQHF. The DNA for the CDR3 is TGTGCCAGCAGCCTCGAGGGAGGCAATCAGCCCCAGCATTTT.

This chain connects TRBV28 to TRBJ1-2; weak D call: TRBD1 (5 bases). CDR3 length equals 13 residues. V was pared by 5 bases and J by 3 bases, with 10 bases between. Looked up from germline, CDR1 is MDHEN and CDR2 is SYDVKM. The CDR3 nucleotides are TGTGCCAGCAGTACGCCGACAGACTATGGCTACACCTTC. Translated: CASSTPTDYGYTF.